The 15 T cell receptor beta chains below were found in one sample sequenced in a study of shared clonotypes between healthy human individuals. CD45RO-negative, CCR7-positively selected cells formed the naive CD8 fraction, excluding terminally differentiated effector memory CD45RA+ cells. Sequenced by immunoSEQ multiplex PCR; TCRdb stores in-frame clones only, minus some. Here the sample spans over 2 million clones, about 95% being singletons. The sample comprised naive CD8+ T cells sorted from blood. All receptors come from a man between 18 and 35 years old in good health.

Comments on this clone: This sample includes further DNA sequences coding for the same CDR3. The J gene is TRBJ2-5, the V gene TRBV5-4; a possible D gene is TRBD1 (6 bases). V lost 3 bases and J lost 1, with 7 bases in between. The CDR3 spans 13 residues. Germline CDR1 and CDR2: SGHNT and YYREEE (reference sequence). CDR3 in amino acids: CASSSTGQETQYF. The CDR3 nucleotides read TGTGCCAGCAGCTCGACAGGCCAAGAGACCCAGTACTTC.

This chain links TRBV10-3 with TRBJ2-2; D perhaps matches TRBD2 (5 bases). Between the trimmed V and J ends, which lost 6 bases and 4 bases, there was a span of 15 bases. The germline V gene encodes CDR1 ENHRY and CDR2 SYGVKD. The CDR3 is 15 residues long. CDR3 bases: TGTGCCATCAGCCGGGATTTTCCGGGCACCGGGGAGCTGTTTTTT. Its protein is CAISRDFPGTGELFF.

V usage is TRBV30 and J usage is TRBJ2-7; D unresolved. CDR1 GTSNPN and CDR2 SVGIG come from the germline V gene (reference sequence). Trimming stripped 0 bases from V and 2 bases from J, with 2 bases between. The CDR3 totals 11 residues. The DNA of the CDR3 is TGTGCCTGGAGTGTACCCTACGAGCAGTACTTC. This gives the protein CAWSVPYEQYF.

The CDR3 reads CASGYDYEQYF. The CDR3 coding sequence is TGTGCCAGTGGATATGACTACGAGCAGTACTTC. The rearrangement joins TRBV28 to TRBJ2-7; D is unclear. The germline CDR1 and CDR2 sequences are MDHEN and SYDVKM. Trimming shortened V by 9 bases and J by 3 bases, and 9 bases separated the two germline ends. The CDR3 is 11 amino acids.

This clone was seen only once. The chain combines TRBV2 with TRBJ2-3; no firm D call. The V end lost 3 bases, the J end lost 3 bases, and 16 bases lay between the germline ends. CDR3 length: 16 residues. The germline V gene has CDR1 SNHLY and CDR2 FYNNEI. Here the CDR3 reads CASSEAWEDVTDTQYF. In DNA, the CDR3 is TGTGCCAGCAGTGAGGCTTGGGAAGACGTTACAGATACGCAGTATTTT.

The chain uses TRBV7-6 and TRBJ2-7, with D possibly matching TRBD2 (5 bases). V dropped 5 bases and J dropped 3 bases, with 11 bases sitting between them. The CDR3 is 13 residues long. CDR1 SGHVS and CDR2 FNYEAQ come from the germline V gene. CDR3 nucleotides: TGTGCCAGCAGCCCCGGGGAGTTCTACGAGCAGTACTTC. Translation: CASSPGEFYEQYF.

This chain links TRBV30 with TRBJ1-5, with TRBD1 identical over 7 bases. The CDR3 has 14 amino acids. The germline CDR1 and CDR2 sequences are GTSNPN and SVGIG (reference sequence). With 2 bases clipped from V and 2 bases from J, the junction kept 3 bases outside the gene matches. This chain's CDR3 is CAWSPGTGNQPQHF. As DNA, the CDR3 is TGTGCCTGGAGTCCCGGGACAGGCAATCAGCCCCAGCATTTT.

The rearrangement joins TRBV10-2 to TRBJ2-7; 10 positions agree with TRBD1. This CDR3 is 14 amino acids long. CDR1 and CDR2 from the germline V gene are WSHSY and SAAADI. V was clipped by 8 bases and J by 3 bases; unmatched bases: 7. CDR3 coding DNA: TGCGCCAGCCTTCGACAGGGGGCATTCTACGAGCAGTACTTC. It is translated as CASLRQGAFYEQYF.

The DNA of the CDR3 is TGCGCCAGCAGCCAAGAAAGGGAGAACGAGCAGTACTTC. It translates to CASSQERENEQYF. The gene calls are TRBV4-1 and TRBJ2-7; possible D gene TRBD2, 5 bases. The germline V and J ends were trimmed by 0 bases and 5 bases, with 8 bases remaining between them. Germline CDR1 reads MGHRA; CDR2 reads YSYEKL. This CDR3 is 13 amino acids long.

This clone has a single count. The genes are TRBV9 and TRBJ2-3; 8 bases line up with TRBD2. This CDR3 has 17 amino acids. CDR1 SGDLS and CDR2 YYNGEE come from the germline V gene. J lost 2 bases, V lost 4 bases, and 12 bases had no gene match. Written as DNA, the CDR3 is TGTGCCAGCAGCCCAATGAGGCGGGAGGTCTCCACAGATACGCAGTATTTT. As protein: CASSPMRREVSTDTQYF. The full variable domain, completed using reference TRBV9 and TRBJ2-3, is DSGVTQTPKHLITATGQRVTLRCSPRSGDLSVYWYQQSLDQGLQFLIQYYNGEERAKGNILERFSAQQFPDLHSELNLSSLELGDSALYFCASSPMRREVSTDTQYFGPGTRLTVL.

V is TRBV6-1 and J is TRBJ2-2, with TRBD1 identical over 10 bases. This CDR3 is built from 15 residues. The germline gives CDR1 MNHNS, CDR2 SASEGT. Unmatched junction bases numbered 2, after V lost 3 bases and J lost 4 bases. CDR3 in amino acids: CASSEGQGFTGELFF. The CDR3 nucleotides are TGTGCCAGCAGTGAGGGACAGGGGTTCACCGGGGAGCTGTTTTTT.

The chain has TRBV7-9 and TRBJ2-3; 9 nucleotides align to TRBD1. Trimming took 0 bases from V and 4 from J; bases not matched to a gene: 5. The germline V gene encodes CDR1 SEHNR and CDR2 FQNEAQ (reference sequence). The CDR3 covers 16 residues. The CDR3: CASSLARQGDPDTQYF. DNA of the CDR3: TGTGCCAGCAGCTTAGCGCGACAGGGGGATCCAGATACGCAGTATTTT.

V usage is TRBV25-1 and J usage is TRBJ2-5; D perhaps matches TRBD1 (5 bases). Germline V gives CDR1 MGHDK, CDR2 SYGVNS. The CDR3 is made up of 14 amino acids. V was clipped by 1 base and J by 3 bases, with 9 bases between them. For the CDR3, the DNA is TGTGCCAGCAGTGAATCCGAGACAGAAGAGACCCAGTACTTC. This encodes CASSESETEETQYF.

This chain joins TRBV4-3 and TRBJ2-3; 14 bases line up with TRBD2. J lost 2 bases, V lost 0 bases, and 10 bases had no gene match. From germline, CDR1 is LGHNA and CDR2 YSLEER. The CDR3 consists of 20 residues. CDR3 region: CASSQDPAGTSGSNTDTQYF. Here the CDR3 DNA reads TGCGCCAGCAGCCAAGATCCGGCAGGGACTAGCGGGAGTAACACAGATACGCAGTATTTT.

The V and J genes are TRBV29-1 and TRBJ2-1; D unclear. Trimming stripped 8 bases from V and 8 bases from J, with 25 bases between. CDR1 is SQVTM, CDR2 ANQGSEA, per germline. The length of the CDR3 is 15 residues. The CDR3 DNA sequence: TGCAGCTCCCCCGTTAACTCTTTATCGTCCGATGAGCAGTTCTTC. Encoded protein: CSSPVNSLSSDEQFF.